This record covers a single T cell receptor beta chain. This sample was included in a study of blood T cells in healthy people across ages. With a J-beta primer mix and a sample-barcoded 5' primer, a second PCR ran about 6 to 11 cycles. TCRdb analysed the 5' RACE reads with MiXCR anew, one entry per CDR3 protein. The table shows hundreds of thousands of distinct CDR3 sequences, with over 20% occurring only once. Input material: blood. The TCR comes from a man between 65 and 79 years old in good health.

The CDR3 loop is CASSPPMRVDEQFF. In DNA form, the CDR3 reads TGTGCCAGCAGTCCCCCTATGAGGGTCGATGAGCAGTTCTTC. This rearrangement joins TRBV28 to TRBJ2-1, with D perhaps matching TRBD2 (5 bases). The V gene lost 5 bases and the J gene lost 8 bases, with 16 bases spanning the gap. There are 14 residues in the CDR3. Germline V gene data show CDR1 as MDHEN and CDR2 as SYDVKM. Full variable domain (remainder filled in from reference TRBV28 and TRBJ2-1): DVKVTQSSRYLVKRTGEKVFLECVQDMDHENMFWYRQDPGLGLRLIYFSYDVKMKEKGDIPEGYSVSREKKERFSLILESASTNQTSMYLCASSPPMRVDEQFFGPGTRLTVL.